The entry that follows covers one TCR beta chain sequence. Its antigen remains unknown. The entry originates in a study of T cell repertoires in cytomegalovirus infection. Study details: Public TCR beta signatures were indicative of both CMV infection and a matching HLA type.

The study, taken as a whole, reports: Carriage of CMV together with the relevant HLA was identifiable through cumulative public TCR beta family frequency. Dominating the ex vivo response were TCR beta clonotypes that were CMV-specific and HLA-C-restricted.

TCRdb reprocessed the reads with MiXCR, giving one entry per CDR3 protein. The data contain roughly 760,000 distinct CDR3 sequences, 35% to 45% of them singletons. This TCR derives from a human donor in good health (CMV status not recorded). Some clones in this sample may be carry-over from other donors' samples. Sequenced input: PBMCs.

CDR3 sequence: CASRDRREAYEQYF. In DNA, the CDR3 is TGTGCCAGCAGAGATAGGCGGGAGGCCTACGAGCAGTACTTC. The chain combines TRBV6-2 or TRBV6-3 with TRBJ2-7; TRBD2 aligns across 8 bases. The V segment lost 6 bases and the J segment 2 bases; nucleotides outside the gene matches: 6. The CDR3 length is 14 residues. Per the germline V gene, CDR1 is MNHEY and CDR2 is SVGEGT.